This is a list of T cell receptor beta chains from one sample in a study of CD8 T cells in ankylosing spondylitis. A single record per CDR3 protein comes from TCRdb applying MiXCR to the 5' RACE reads. The sample has approximately 540,000 distinct CDR3 sequences; roughly 12% are singletons. Sequencing was carried out using blood, either unsorted or a sorted T cell fraction (not recorded which). The receptors stem from a male donor with ankylosing spondylitis. Both conserved end residues are part of each CDR3. The order of the fields is V gene, J gene, CDR3 protein.

>TRBV20-1|TRBJ2-1
CSATLTGNNEQFF
>TRBV27|TRBJ2-3
CASSWTGGRAQDTQYF
>TRBV5-1|TRBJ2-2
CASSFRDRRRVNTGELFF
>TRBV7-2|TRBJ2-5
CASTSALAGYGETQYF
>TRBV11-3|TRBJ2-1
CASSKRTGLNEQFF
>TRBV27|TRBJ2-7
CASTSGTNLYEQYF
>TRBV5-1|TRBJ2-7
CASSLKLASGIDEQYF
>TRBV20-1|TRBJ2-3
CSARISAGPDTQYF
>TRBV5-8|TRBJ2-3
CASSLVLVGSDTQYF
>TRBV28|TRBJ1-1
CASSFKTEAFF
>TRBV14|TRBJ2-2
CASSQVGGPNTGELFF
>TRBV11-2|TRBJ2-1
CASSYTSGREFEQFF
>TRBV3-1|TRBJ2-5
CASSQTQGVWETQYF
>TRBV10-2|TRBJ2-7
CASRRDYSYEQYF
>TRBV20-1|TRBJ2-1
CSAPTSGSKNEQFF
>TRBV12-3/TRBV12-4|TRBJ2-7
CASSRRDSLSEQYF
>TRBV5-1|TRBJ1-1
CASSGDGYFEAFF
>TRBV7-2|TRBJ1-5
CASSPGSTRNQPQHF
>TRBV10-3|TRBJ1-5
CAISESRGQGNQPQHF
>TRBV15|TRBJ1-1
CATNTDRADTEAFF
>TRBV15|TRBJ1-5
CATSRVSGQPQHF
>TRBV5-1|TRBJ1-6
CASSLARSAGSPLHF
>TRBV7-9|TRBJ2-7
CASSFRLATVQYF
>TRBV12-3/TRBV12-4|TRBJ2-1
CASTPTAGLAVYNEQFF
>TRBV24-1|TRBJ2-5
CATSDNRNDQETQYF
>TRBV24-1|TRBJ1-5
CATSDPAGGSQPQHF
>TRBV20-1|TRBJ2-5
CSARSLAGEETQYF
>TRBV3-1|TRBJ1-5
CASSGNRGNQPQHF
>TRBV3-1|TRBJ2-3
CASSRRLDADTQYF
>TRBV5-1|TRBJ1-5
CASSFWGRVDNQPQHF
>TRBV6-1|TRBJ2-7
CASSGGTRTYEQYF
>TRBV20-1|TRBJ2-5
CSARDWQGAGETQYF
>TRBV10-3|TRBJ1-5
CAISEPGRAGNQPQHF
>TRBV3-1|TRBJ2-3
CASSQGGGGGRTDTQYF
>TRBV20-1|TRBJ1-5
CSARDLRRVAVTYSNQPQHF
>TRBV20-1|TRBJ1-1
CSARRGRTEAFF
>TRBV7-2|TRBJ1-2
CASRPTDGPNYGYTF
>TRBV27|TRBJ2-1
CASSSGTDNPNEQFF
>TRBV7-9|TRBJ2-1
CASSPTGTGGSNEQFF
>TRBV7-2|TRBJ1-3
CASSPGQGAGNTIYF
>TRBV7-9|TRBJ1-2
CASSFSGQSYGYTF
>TRBV30|TRBJ1-2
CAWTGGYTYGYTF
>TRBV6-5|TRBJ1-1
CASSYRDRGLYFTEAFF
>TRBV12-3/TRBV12-4|TRBJ2-5
CASSRWETQYF
>TRBV2|TRBJ2-7
CASSDPYEQYF
>TRBV20-1|TRBJ2-7
CSAREIPGQGKGSYYEQYF
>TRBV4-2|TRBJ2-3
CASSQPYAGGDTDTQYF
>TRBV7-2|TRBJ2-1
CASSESRDYNEQFF
>TRBV12-3/TRBV12-4|TRBJ2-2
CASSLVGVVGELFF
>TRBV15|TRBJ1-2
CATSVGIRHGYTF
>TRBV11-1|TRBJ2-1
CASSWDSGYNEQFF
>TRBV11-3|TRBJ2-3
CASSLSRGTDTQYF
>TRBV7-2|TRBJ1-3
CASSSDSSSGNTIYF
>TRBV27|TRBJ2-3
CASTPRVSTDTQYF
>TRBV11-2|TRBJ2-1
CASSLDTGGEQFF
>TRBV6-1|TRBJ1-2
CASREGDGYTF
>TRBV16|TRBJ1-2
CASSQSGRNGYTF
>TRBV20-1|TRBJ1-3
CSATQRRNTIYF
>TRBV5-1|TRBJ2-3
CASSPTGAPDTQYF
>TRBV24-1|TRBJ2-3
CATSDRGGQTSTDTQYF